These 21 T cell receptor beta chains share one sample of origin, sequenced in a study of blood T cell repertoires in COVID-19. Sequencing used immunoSEQ multiplex PCR; TCRdb keeps in-frame clones, though not all of them. The sample holds 260,000 or so clones; around 89% are singletons and the top ten take roughly 1.2%. The sample taken for sequencing was PBMCs or T cells enriched from blood (not recorded which). These receptors were collected from a middle-aged woman with acute COVID-19.

The V and J genes are TRBV2 and TRBJ2-6; tentative D call: TRBD2 (6 bases). CDR3 length: 16 residues. V was clipped by 7 bases and J by 0 bases, with 13 bases between them. Per the germline V gene, CDR1 is SNHLY and CDR2 is FYNNEI. This chain's CDR3 is CASMVSSDSGANVLTF. The CDR3 DNA reads TGTGCCAGCATGGTGTCTAGCGACTCTGGGGCCAACGTCCTGACTTTC. Full variable domain (outside the CDR3, taken from reference TRBV2 and TRBJ2-6): EPEVTQTPSHQVTQMGQEVILRCVPISNHLYFYWYRQILGQKVEFLVSFYNNEISEKSEIFDDQFSVERPDGSNFTLKIRSTKLEDSAMYFCASMVSSDSGANVLTFGAGSRLTVL.

The rearrangement links TRBV4-1 to TRBJ2-2; no firm D call. Trimming pared 1 base from V and 0 bases from J, leaving 3 bases between. The CDR3 runs 14 residues. Per the germline V gene, CDR1 is MGHRA and CDR2 is YSYEKL. In DNA, the CDR3 is TGCGCCAGCAGCCAAGTTACGAACACCGGGGAGCTGTTTTTT. This encodes CASSQVTNTGELFF.

This clone was observed once. V gene TRBV24-1 combines with J gene TRBJ2-1; 7 bases line up with TRBD1. CDR1 and CDR2 from the germline V gene are KGHDR and SFDVKD. The V and J ends lost 3 bases and 8 bases, in that order; junction bases with no gene match: 9. This CDR3 comprises 15 residues. The CDR3 sequence is CATSDPTDRYDEQFF. In DNA form, the CDR3 reads TGTGCCACCAGTGATCCCACGGACAGGTACGATGAGCAGTTCTTC.

The chain carries TRBV28 and TRBJ2-7, with 11 bases lining up with TRBD2. Germline trimming cut 7 bases from V and 4 bases from J; bases unmatched to any gene: 6. Germline V gene lookup returns CDR1 MDHEN and CDR2 SYDVKM. The CDR3 runs 14 residues. The CDR3 bases are TGTGCCAGCAATGGTAGCGGGAGGGGATACGAGCAGTACTTC. Translating it yields CASNGSGRGYEQYF.

This rearrangement joins TRBV7-2 to TRBJ2-5, with TRBD1 identical over 8 bases. The CDR3 totals 16 residues. V gave up 0 bases and J gave up 1 base; unmatched junction bases: 4. The V gene's germline CDR1 is SGHTA and CDR2 FQGNSA. For the CDR3, the DNA is TGTGCCAGCAGCTTAGCGGGAACAGGGGGCCAAGAGACCCAGTACTTC. This gives the protein CASSLAGTGGQETQYF.

V gene TRBV18 combines with J gene TRBJ1-5; D call uncertain. This CDR3 contains 14 residues. From germline, CDR1 is KGHSH and CDR2 LQKENI. V was clipped by 0 bases and J by 4 bases, with 7 bases between them. The CDR3 coding sequence is TGTGCCAGCTCACCACCAGGAGAAAATCAGCCCCAGCATTTT. This translates into CASSPPGENQPQHF.

V usage is TRBV7-9 and J usage is TRBJ2-5; 7 bases align to TRBD2. This CDR3 is 15 amino acids long. Germline-derived CDR1 and CDR2 are SEHNR and FQNEAQ (reference sequence). V lost 5 bases to trimming and J lost 5 bases; unmatched junction nucleotides: 11. CDR3 region: CASSPPTSLGETQYF. The CDR3 DNA is TGTGCCAGCAGCCCCCCGACTAGCCTCGGGGAGACCCAGTACTTC.

The rearrangement joins TRBV30 to TRBJ1-2; 10 bases line up with TRBD1. There are 16 residues in the CDR3. Per the germline V gene, CDR1 is GTSNPN and CDR2 is SVGIG (reference sequence). V lost 1 base to trimming and J lost 8 bases; unmatched junction nucleotides: 13. CDR3 nucleotides: TGTGCCTGGAGTGGAATTGGACAGGGGGTTGTATGGGGCTACACCTTC. Its translation: CAWSGIGQGVVWGYTF.

J is TRBJ1-2 and V is TRBV11-2, with 7 bases matching TRBD1. Per germline, CDR1 SGHAT and CDR2 FQNNGV. Losses at the gene ends were 6 bases for V and 7 bases for J; bases not matched to a gene: 17. The CDR3 runs to 16 residues. The CDR3 reads CASRSPSEGAGSGYTF. CDR3 DNA sequence: TGTGCCAGCAGATCCCCGAGCGAGGGGGCGGGTTCTGGCTACACCTTC.

V and J are TRBV25-1 and TRBJ2-1; a possible D gene is TRBD2 (6 bases). Germline CDR1 reads MGHDK; CDR2 reads SYGVNS. Trimming removed 1 base at V and 9 bases at J, with 10 bases between. There are 13 residues in the CDR3. CDR3 sequence reads: CASSEFGGAEQFF. The CDR3 DNA reads TGTGCCAGCAGTGAATTTGGCGGGGCTGAGCAGTTCTTC.

This chain joins TRBV20-1 and TRBJ2-7; 8 bases are shared with TRBD2. V was clipped by 3 bases and J by 5 bases; unmatched bases: 9. The germline gives CDR1 DFQATT, CDR2 SNEGSKA (reference sequence). This CDR3 contains 14 residues. The CDR3 nucleotides are TGCAGTGCTAGTACTAGCGGTAACCTTGACGAGCAGTACTTC. This translates into CSASTSGNLDEQYF.

The sample holds a few counts of this clone. The genes are TRBV5-4 and TRBJ1-4; tentative D call: TRBD1 (5 bases). Trimming shortened V by 1 base and J by 8 bases, and 15 bases separated the two germline ends. Germline V CDR1 and CDR2: SGHNT, YYREEE (reference sequence). There are 15 residues in the CDR3. The CDR3 region is CASSLTAAGREKLFF. CDR3 coding DNA: TGTGCCAGCAGCTTGACGGCGGCAGGGAGGGAAAAACTGTTTTTT.

CDR3 nucleotides: TGTGCCAGCAGCTTGACAGGGGTGCCCAATCAGCCCCAGCATTTT. Translation: CASSLTGVPNQPQHF. The J gene is TRBJ1-5, the V gene TRBV7-9, with 8 bases fitting TRBD1. The germline CDR1 and CDR2 sequences are SEHNR and FQNEAQ (reference sequence). V trimming: 3 bases; J trimming: 3 bases; junction bases outside the gene matches: 4. CDR3 length equals 15 residues.

V gene TRBV6-2 or TRBV6-3 combines with J gene TRBJ2-2; 8 positions agree with TRBD2. Germline V gene lookup returns CDR1 MNHEY and CDR2 SVGEGT. CDR3 length: 17 residues. With 1 base clipped from V and 3 bases from J, the junction kept 7 bases outside the gene matches. The CDR3 loop is CASSYLAGLRDTGELFF. The DNA of the CDR3 is TGTGCCAGCAGTTACTTAGCGGGGCTCAGGGACACCGGGGAGCTGTTTTTT.

This chain links TRBV7-8 with TRBJ2-7; possibly TRBD1 for D (5 bases). The V and J ends lost 7 bases and 2 bases respectively, with 15 bases between them. CDR1 and CDR2 from the germline V gene are SGHVS and FQNEAQ. This CDR3 has 14 amino acids. The CDR3 nucleotides read TGTGCCAGCACCCTCCTGTCAGGGCCCTACGAGCAGTACGTC. Its translation: CASTLLSGPYEQYV.

The chain is built from TRBV24-1 and TRBJ1-5; D is unresolved. Trimming took 3 bases from V and 6 from J, leaving 5 bases between them. This CDR3 spans 12 amino acids. The germline gives CDR1 KGHDR, CDR2 SFDVKD. CDR3 nucleotides: TGTGCCACCAGTGATGGGAGTCAGCCCCAGCATTTT. It specifies CATSDGSQPQHF.

The rearrangement links TRBV13 to TRBJ2-1, with D possibly TRBD2 on 6 matching bases. Per germline, CDR1 PRHDT and CDR2 FYEKMQ (reference sequence). V dropped 3 bases and J dropped 7 bases, with 13 bases sitting between them. The CDR3 spans 14 residues. CDR3 protein: CASSFRMEGNEQFF. CDR3 coding DNA: TGTGCCAGCAGCTTCAGGATGGAGGGGAATGAGCAGTTCTTC.

The V call is TRBV29-1, the J call TRBJ1-5, with 10 positions matching TRBD1. J was trimmed by 2 bases and V by 6 bases; bases with no gene match: 4. Looked up from germline, CDR1 is SQVTM and CDR2 is ANQGSEA. This CDR3 has 14 residues. CDR3 DNA sequence: TGCAGCGTCCTGACAGGGGGCGGCAATCAGCCCCAGCATTTT. This translates into CSVLTGGGNQPQHF.

The genes are TRBV29-1 and TRBJ1-5; 8 bases are a match to TRBD1. The germline CDR1 and CDR2 sequences are SQVTM and ANQGSEA. V dropped 5 bases and J dropped 7; count of bases not matched to a gene: 7. The length of the CDR3 is 13 residues. CDR3 coding DNA: TGCAGCGTTAGCAGGGGGCGCGGACAGCCCCAGCATTTT. It yields the protein CSVSRGRGQPQHF.

Details on this clone: The sample carries other DNA sequences with the same CDR3. The chain has TRBV7-9 and TRBJ2-1; D is ambiguous. Trimming took off 1 base at V and 1 base at J, with 5 bases between the two ends. The germline CDR1 and CDR2 sequences are SEHNR and FQNEAQ (reference sequence). CDR3 length: 14 amino acids. CDR3 loop: CASSLGSSYNEQFF. The CDR3 nucleotides are TGTGCCAGCAGCTTAGGCAGTTCCTACAATGAGCAGTTCTTC.

The rearrangement uses TRBV10-3 and TRBJ1-2; 9 nucleotides align to TRBD1. The CDR3 length is 19 residues. Germline CDR1 and CDR2: ENHRY and SYGVKD. Unmatched junction bases numbered 21, after V lost 4 bases and J lost 6 bases. CDR3 DNA sequence: TGTGCCATCAGTGTTACAGGGGGCTCGGTTTACCCTATTGGGGATGGCTACACCTTC. This gives the protein CAISVTGGSVYPIGDGYTF.